This is a list of T cell receptor beta chains from one sample in a study of CD8 T cells in ankylosing spondylitis. TCRdb called the 5' RACE reads again in MiXCR, with one record for every CDR3 protein. Of hundreds of thousands of distinct CDR3 sequences listed, about a sixth are singletons. The sequenced material came from blood, either unsorted or a sorted T cell fraction (not recorded which). All receptors come from a male donor with ankylosing spondylitis. Each CDR3 is given with its conserved first and last residue. A D gene is named only where the DNA matches it firmly. Not every row has a clone size; where given, it reads once, few, many or a size class.

TRBV6-1	NA	NA	TRBJ1-2	TGTGCCACGAATCGACAGGTTGAGTCTCCCTATGGCTACACCTTC	CATNRQVESPYGYTF
TRBV5-1	NA	few	TRBJ1-3	TGCGCCAGCAGTTTAGACAGTCTTGCTGGAAACACCATATATTTT	CASSLDSLAGNTIYF
TRBV20-1	NA	NA	TRBJ2-4	TGCAGTGCTAGTGGCGGGACGAGCAGGGGGGCAAACATTCAGTACTTC	CSASGGTSRGANIQYF
TRBV12-3/TRBV12-4	NA	NA	TRBJ2-2	TGTGCCAGCAGTTTGCGTCAGTACACCGGGGAGCTGTTTTTT	CASSLRQYTGELFF
TRBV28	NA	few	TRBJ1-1	TGTGCCAGCAGAGGGTGGACGTTGGACACTGAAGCTTTCTTT	CASRGWTLDTEAFF
TRBV7-2	NA	NA	TRBJ2-5	TGTGCCAGCAGCGTCGCCGGCTTAGAGACCCAGTACTTC	CASSVAGLETQYF
TRBV7-8	NA	NA	TRBJ2-3	TGTGCCAGCAGCCATCAGGGGAGTGCAGATACGCAGTATTTT	CASSHQGSADTQYF
TRBV4-3	NA	NA	TRBJ2-7	TGCGCCAGCAGCCTGGTAGGGAATGGGTACGAGCAGTACTTC	CASSLVGNGYEQYF
TRBV7-9	NA	NA	TRBJ1-1	TGTGCCAGCAGCCCGGGAGGGGGGCGGAAGACTGAAGCTTTCTTT	CASSPGGGRKTEAFF
TRBV20-1	NA	few	TRBJ2-1	TGCAGTGCTAGAGACTTTAAACTAGTTAAGCACAATGAGCAGTTCTTC	CSARDFKLVKHNEQFF
TRBV2	TRBD1	few	TRBJ2-4	TGTGCCAGCAGTGAGGGACAGCTAGCCAAAAACATTCAGTACTTC	CASSEGQLAKNIQYF
TRBV20-1	NA	few	TRBJ2-7	TGCAGTGCTAGAGGCGGGGACTCCTACGAGCAGTACTTC	CSARGGDSYEQYF
TRBV10-3	NA	few	TRBJ1-1	TGTGCCACCCGCGGTATAACGACTGAAGCTTTCTTT	CATRGITTEAFF
TRBV7-2	NA	many	TRBJ2-7	TGTGCCAGCAGCGCCAGCTCCTACGAGCAGTACTTC	CASSASSYEQYF
TRBV20-1	NA	NA	TRBJ2-3	TGCAGTGCCACCAGAGCAGATACGCAGTATTTT	CSATRADTQYF
TRBV7-2	NA	few	TRBJ2-2	TGTGCCAGCCTTCCTCAGGGATCTGCTACCGGGGAGCTGTTTTTT	CASLPQGSATGELFF
TRBV20-1	NA	many	TRBJ2-3	TGCAGTGCTAGCGGGGACACAGATACGCAGTATTTT	CSASGDTDTQYF
TRBV12-3/TRBV12-4	NA	many	TRBJ2-1	TGTGCCAGCAGTAGGACAGCGGCTACCTACAATGAGCAGTTCTTC	CASSRTAATYNEQFF
TRBV5-1	NA	few	TRBJ2-5	TGCGCCAGCCGTCCCTTAGCCCCAGAGACCCAGTACTTC	CASRPLAPETQYF
TRBV27	TRBD1	many	TRBJ2-7	TGTGCCAGCAGTGTCGGGACAGCGAGCTCCTACGAGCAGTACTTC	CASSVGTASSYEQYF
TRBV4-2	NA	NA	TRBJ2-7	TGTGCCAGCAGCCCCTCGGGGCCCTACGAGCAGTACTTC	CASSPSGPYEQYF
TRBV1	NA	NA	TRBJ2-7	TGCACCAGCAGCCAAGTGGACAGAGAATACTTC	CTSSQVDREYF
TRBV5-6	TRBD1	NA	TRBJ2-2	TGTGCCAGCAGCCAGATAGGGACAGACACCGGGGAGCTGTTTTTT	CASSQIGTDTGELFF
TRBV12-3/TRBV12-4	NA	NA	TRBJ1-2	TGTGCCAGCAGTCCCGGGAGATATGGCTACACCTTC	CASSPGRYGYTF
TRBV5-1	TRBD1	NA	TRBJ1-1	TGCGCCACCCGGTCCACAGGGGCTGTATCTGAAGCTTTCTTT	CATRSTGAVSEAFF
TRBV6-1	NA	NA	TRBJ2-6	TGTGCCAGCGAGACTGCCTCTGGGGCCAACGTCCTGACTTTC	CASETASGANVLTF
TRBV5-5	TRBD1	NA	TRBJ1-1	TGTGCCAGCAGTTTCAGGGGGTGGGGGAACACTGAAGCTTTCTTT	CASSFRGWGNTEAFF
TRBV15	NA	NA	TRBJ1-1	TGTGCCACCAGCAGGTATCCCGAAGCTTTCTTT	CATSRYPEAFF
TRBV24-1	TRBD2	NA	TRBJ2-1	TGTGCCACCAGTGATTTGGGTAGCGGGAGAACTGATGAGCAGTTCTTC	CATSDLGSGRTDEQFF
TRBV7-2	TRBD1	NA	TRBJ1-2	TGTGCCAGCAGCGCTCGGGACAGGGGGCTCTATGGCTACACCTTC	CASSARDRGLYGYTF
TRBV29-1	TRBD1	NA	TRBJ2-1	TGCAGCGCCTTCGGACAGGGGGCCCTCAATGAGCAGTTCTTC	CSAFGQGALNEQFF
TRBV9	NA	few	TRBJ2-2	TGTGCCAGCAGCGTAGGGGGGCTGGTAGCCGGGGAGCTGTTTTTT	CASSVGGLVAGELFF
TRBV13	TRBD2	few	TRBJ2-1	TGTGCCAGCAGCCAAGGACTAGCGTCATACAATGAGCAGTTCTTC	CASSQGLASYNEQFF
TRBV30	TRBD1	NA	TRBJ1-2	TGTGCCGAGTCCCGGGACAGGGCTGGCTATGGCTACACCTTC	CAESRDRAGYGYTF
TRBV20-1	NA	NA	TRBJ2-3	TGCAGTGCTAGATTGCAGGGGCACAACTTAAATACGCAGTATTTT	CSARLQGHNLNTQYF
TRBV11-2	NA	few	TRBJ2-7	TGTGCCAGCAGCCGGCGGGTGGACGAGCAGTACTTC	CASSRRVDEQYF
TRBV15	NA	many	TRBJ2-5	TGTGCCACCAGCAGGGACCGGCAAGAGACCCAGTACTTC	CATSRDRQETQYF